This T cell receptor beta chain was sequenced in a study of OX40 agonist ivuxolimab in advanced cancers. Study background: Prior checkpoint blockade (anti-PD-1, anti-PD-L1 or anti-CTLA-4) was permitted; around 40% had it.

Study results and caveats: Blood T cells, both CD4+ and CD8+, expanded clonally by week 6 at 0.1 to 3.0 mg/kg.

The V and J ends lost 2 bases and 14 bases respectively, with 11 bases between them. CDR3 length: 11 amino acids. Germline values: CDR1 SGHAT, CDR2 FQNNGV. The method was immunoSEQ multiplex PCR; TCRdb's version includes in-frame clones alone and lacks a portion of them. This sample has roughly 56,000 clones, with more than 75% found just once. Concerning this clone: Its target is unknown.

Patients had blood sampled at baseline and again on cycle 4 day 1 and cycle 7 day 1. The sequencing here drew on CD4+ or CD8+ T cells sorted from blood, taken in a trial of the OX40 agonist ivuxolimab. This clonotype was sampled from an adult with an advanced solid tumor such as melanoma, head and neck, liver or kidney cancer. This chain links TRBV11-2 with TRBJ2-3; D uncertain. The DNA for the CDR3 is TGTGCCAGCAGCTTAAAAGGGTTCGTGTATTTT. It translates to CASSLKGFVYF.